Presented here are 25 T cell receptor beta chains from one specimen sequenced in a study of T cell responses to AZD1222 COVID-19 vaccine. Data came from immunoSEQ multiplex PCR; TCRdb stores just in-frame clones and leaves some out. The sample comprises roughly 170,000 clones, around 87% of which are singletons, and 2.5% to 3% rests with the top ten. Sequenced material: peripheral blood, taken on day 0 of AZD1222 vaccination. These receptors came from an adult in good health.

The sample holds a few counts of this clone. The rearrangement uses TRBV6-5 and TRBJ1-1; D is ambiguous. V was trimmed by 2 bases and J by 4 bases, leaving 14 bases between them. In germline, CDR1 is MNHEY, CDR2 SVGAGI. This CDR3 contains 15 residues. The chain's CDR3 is CASSYVSRRGTEAFF. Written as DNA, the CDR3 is TGTGCCAGCAGTTACGTCTCGAGACGGGGCACTGAAGCTTTCTTT.

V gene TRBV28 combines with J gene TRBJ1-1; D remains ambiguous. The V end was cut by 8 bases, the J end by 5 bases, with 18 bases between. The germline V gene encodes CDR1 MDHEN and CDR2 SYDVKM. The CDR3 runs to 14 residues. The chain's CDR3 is CASYRVPGGTEAFF. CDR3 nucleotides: TGTGCCAGCTACCGGGTCCCCGGAGGAACTGAAGCTTTCTTT.

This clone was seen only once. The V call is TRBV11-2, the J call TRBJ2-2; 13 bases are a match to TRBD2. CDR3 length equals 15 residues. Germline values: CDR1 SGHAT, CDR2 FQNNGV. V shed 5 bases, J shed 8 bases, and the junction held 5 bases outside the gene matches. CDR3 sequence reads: CASSPGLAGTGELFF. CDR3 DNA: TGTGCCAGCAGCCCGGGACTAGCGGGAACTGGGGAGCTGTTTTTT.

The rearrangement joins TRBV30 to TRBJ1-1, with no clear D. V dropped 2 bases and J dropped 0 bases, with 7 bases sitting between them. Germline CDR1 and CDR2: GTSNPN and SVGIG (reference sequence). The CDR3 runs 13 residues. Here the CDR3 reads CAWSTDMNTEAFF. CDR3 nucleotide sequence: TGTGCCTGGAGTACAGATATGAACACTGAAGCTTTCTTT. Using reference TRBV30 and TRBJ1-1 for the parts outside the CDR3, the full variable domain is SQTIHQWPATLVQPVGSPLSLECTVEGTSNPNLYWYRQAAGRGLQLLFYSVGIGQISSEVPQNLSASRPQDRQFILSSKKLLLSDSGFYLCAWSTDMNTEAFFGQGTRLTVV.

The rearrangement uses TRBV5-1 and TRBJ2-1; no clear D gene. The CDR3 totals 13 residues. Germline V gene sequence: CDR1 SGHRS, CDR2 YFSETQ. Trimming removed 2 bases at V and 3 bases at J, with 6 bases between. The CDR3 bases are TGCGCCAGCAGCTTAAACGACTACAATGAGCAGTTCTTC. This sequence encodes CASSLNDYNEQFF.

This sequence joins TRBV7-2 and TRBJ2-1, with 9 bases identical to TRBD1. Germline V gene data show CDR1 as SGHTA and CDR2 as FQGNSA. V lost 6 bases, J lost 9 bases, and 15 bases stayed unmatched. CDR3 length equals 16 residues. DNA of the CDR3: TGTGCCAGCAGTTCAGCCGGGACAGGGTTCGGCAGTGAGCAGTTCTTC. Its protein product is CASSSAGTGFGSEQFF.

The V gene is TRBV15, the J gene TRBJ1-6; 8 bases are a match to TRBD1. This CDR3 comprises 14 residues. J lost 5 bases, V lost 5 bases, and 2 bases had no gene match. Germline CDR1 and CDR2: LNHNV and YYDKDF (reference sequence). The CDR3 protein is CATSRTGNNSPLHF. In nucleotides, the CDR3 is TGTGCCACCAGCCGGACAGGGAATAATTCACCCCTCCACTTT.

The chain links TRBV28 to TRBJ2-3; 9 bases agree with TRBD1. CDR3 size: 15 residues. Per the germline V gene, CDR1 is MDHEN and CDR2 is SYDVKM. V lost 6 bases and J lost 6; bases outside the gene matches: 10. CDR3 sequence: CASSPGDREADTQYF. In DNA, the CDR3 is TGTGCCAGCAGCCCTGGGGACAGGGAGGCGGATACGCAGTATTTT.

The CDR3 DNA sequence: TGTGCCAGTAGTCTCTCTAGCGGGAGATACGAGCAGTACTTC. Translation gives CASSLSSGRYEQYF. The chain has TRBV19 and TRBJ2-7, with 10 bases fitting TRBD2. The CDR3 is made up of 14 amino acids. CDR1 is LNHDA and CDR2 is SQIVND in the germline V gene (reference sequence). After removal of 5 bases from V and 4 bases from J, the junction contained 5 bases not matched to a gene.

The CDR3: CASSRKDGGRQQYF. The CDR3 region has the DNA TGTGCCAGCAGCCGTAAAGATGGGGGACGGCAGCAGTATTTT. The chain recombines TRBV2 with TRBJ2-3; D could derive from TRBD1 or TRBD2 (5 bases each). Per germline, CDR1 SNHLY and CDR2 FYNNEI. The CDR3 is 14 residues long. Trimming took 6 bases from V and 11 from J, leaving 21 bases between them. Complete variable domain (other parts from reference TRBV2 and TRBJ2-3): EPEVTQTPSHQVTQMGQEVILRCVPISNHLYFYWYRQILGQKVEFLVSFYNNEISEKSEIFDDQFSVERPDGSNFTLKIRSTKLEDSAMYFCASSRKDGGRQQYFGPGTRLTVL.

In DNA form, the CDR3 reads TGCGCCAGCAGCCAGGGATGGGGTGAAAAACTGTTTTTT. Translating it yields CASSQGWGEKLFF. The J gene is TRBJ1-4, the V gene TRBV5-1; D possibly corresponds to TRBD1 (5 bases). This CDR3 region has 13 residues. From germline, CDR1 is SGHRS and CDR2 YFSETQ. V was clipped by 4 bases and J by 7 bases, with 11 bases between them.

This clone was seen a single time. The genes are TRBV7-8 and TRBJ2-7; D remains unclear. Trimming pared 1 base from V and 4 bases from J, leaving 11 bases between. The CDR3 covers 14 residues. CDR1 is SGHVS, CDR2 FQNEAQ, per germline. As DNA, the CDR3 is TGTGCCAGCAGCTTAGAAGTCGGCCGATACGAGCAGTACTTC. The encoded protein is CASSLEVGRYEQYF. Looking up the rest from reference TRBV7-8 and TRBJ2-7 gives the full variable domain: GAGVSQSPRYKVAKRGQDVALRCDPISGHVSLFWYQQALGQGPEFLTYFQNEAQLDKSGLPSDRFFAERPEGSVSTLKIQRTQQEDSAVYLCASSLEVGRYEQYFGPGTRLTVT.

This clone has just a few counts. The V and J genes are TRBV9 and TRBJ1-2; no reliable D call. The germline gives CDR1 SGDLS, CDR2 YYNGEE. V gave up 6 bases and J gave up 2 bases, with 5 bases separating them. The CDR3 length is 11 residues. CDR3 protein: CASNGNYGYTF. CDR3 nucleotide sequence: TGTGCCAGCAATGGGAACTATGGCTACACCTTC.

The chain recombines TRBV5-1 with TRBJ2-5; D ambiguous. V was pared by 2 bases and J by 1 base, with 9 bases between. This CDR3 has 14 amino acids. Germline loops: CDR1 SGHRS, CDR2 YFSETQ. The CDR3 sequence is CASSFRRSQETQYF. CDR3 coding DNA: TGCGCCAGCAGCTTCCGACGGAGCCAAGAGACCCAGTACTTC.

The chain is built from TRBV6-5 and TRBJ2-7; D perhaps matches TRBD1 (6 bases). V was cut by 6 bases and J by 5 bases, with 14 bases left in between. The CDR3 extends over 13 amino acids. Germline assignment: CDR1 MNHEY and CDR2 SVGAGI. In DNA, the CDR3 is TGTGCCAGCAGAAGAACAGGGCCCGACGAGCAGTACTTC. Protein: CASRRTGPDEQYF.

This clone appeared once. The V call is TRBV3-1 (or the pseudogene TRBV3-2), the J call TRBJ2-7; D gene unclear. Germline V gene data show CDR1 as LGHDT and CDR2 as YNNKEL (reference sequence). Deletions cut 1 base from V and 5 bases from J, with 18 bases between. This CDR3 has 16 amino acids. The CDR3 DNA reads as TGTGCCAGCAGCCAAGTGTGGACGAACCGCGTTGACGAGCAGTACTTC. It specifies CASSQVWTNRVDEQYF.

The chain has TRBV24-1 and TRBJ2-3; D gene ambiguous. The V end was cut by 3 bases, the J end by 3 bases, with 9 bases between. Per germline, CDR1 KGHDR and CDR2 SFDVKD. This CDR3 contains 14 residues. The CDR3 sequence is CATSDARVTDTQYF. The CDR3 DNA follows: TGTGCCACCAGTGATGCCCGGGTTACAGATACGCAGTATTTT.

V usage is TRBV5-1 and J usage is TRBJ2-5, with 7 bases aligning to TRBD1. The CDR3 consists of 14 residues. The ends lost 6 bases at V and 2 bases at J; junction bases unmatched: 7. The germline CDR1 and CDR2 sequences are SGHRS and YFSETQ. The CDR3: CASTQRQGQETQYF. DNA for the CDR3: TGCGCCAGCACCCAAAGACAGGGTCAAGAGACCCAGTACTTC.

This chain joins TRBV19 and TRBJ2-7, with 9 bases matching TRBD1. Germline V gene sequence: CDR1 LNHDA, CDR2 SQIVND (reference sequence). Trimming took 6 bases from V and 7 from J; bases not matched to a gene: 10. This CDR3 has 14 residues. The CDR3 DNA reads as TGTGCCAGTAGCACCCGGGGGACAGGGATTGAGCAGTACTTC. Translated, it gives CASSTRGTGIEQYF.

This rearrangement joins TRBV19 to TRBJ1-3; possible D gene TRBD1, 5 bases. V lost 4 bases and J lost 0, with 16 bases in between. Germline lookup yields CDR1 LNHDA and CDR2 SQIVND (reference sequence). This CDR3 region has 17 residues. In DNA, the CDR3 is TGTGCCAGTAGTACCTTCAGGGCCCGCAGCTCTGGAAACACCATATATTTT. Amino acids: CASSTFRARSSGNTIYF.

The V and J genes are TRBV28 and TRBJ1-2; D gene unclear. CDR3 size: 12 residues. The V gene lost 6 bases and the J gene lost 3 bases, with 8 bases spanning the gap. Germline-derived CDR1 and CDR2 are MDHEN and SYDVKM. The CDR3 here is CASSYLYYGYTF. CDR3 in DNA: TGTGCCAGCAGCTACTTATACTATGGCTACACCTTC.

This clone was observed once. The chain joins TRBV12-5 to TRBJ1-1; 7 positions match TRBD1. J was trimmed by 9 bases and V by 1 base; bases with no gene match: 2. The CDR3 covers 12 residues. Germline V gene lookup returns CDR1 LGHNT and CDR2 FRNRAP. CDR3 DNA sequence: TGTGCTAGTGGTTTGGGACAGGGAAAAGCTTTCTTT. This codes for CASGLGQGKAFF.

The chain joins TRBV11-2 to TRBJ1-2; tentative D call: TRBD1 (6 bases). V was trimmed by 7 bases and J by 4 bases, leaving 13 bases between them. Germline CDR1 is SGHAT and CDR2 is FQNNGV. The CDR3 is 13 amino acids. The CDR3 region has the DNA TGTGCCAGCACAGCTGGGGGCCGCTATGGCTACACCTTC. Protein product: CASTAGGRYGYTF.

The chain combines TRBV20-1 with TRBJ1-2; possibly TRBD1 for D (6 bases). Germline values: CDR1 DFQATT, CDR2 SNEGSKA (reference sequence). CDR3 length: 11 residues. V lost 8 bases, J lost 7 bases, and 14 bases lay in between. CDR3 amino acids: CSPWTAAGYTF. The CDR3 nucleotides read TGCAGTCCATGGACAGCCGCTGGCTACACCTTC.

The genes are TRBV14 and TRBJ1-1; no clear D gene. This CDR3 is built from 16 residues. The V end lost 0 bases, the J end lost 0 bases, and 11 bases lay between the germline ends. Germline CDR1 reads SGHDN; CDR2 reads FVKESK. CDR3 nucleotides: TGTGCCAGCAGCCAAGACGTCGTGAGGGTGAACACTGAAGCTTTCTTT. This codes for CASSQDVVRVNTEAFF.